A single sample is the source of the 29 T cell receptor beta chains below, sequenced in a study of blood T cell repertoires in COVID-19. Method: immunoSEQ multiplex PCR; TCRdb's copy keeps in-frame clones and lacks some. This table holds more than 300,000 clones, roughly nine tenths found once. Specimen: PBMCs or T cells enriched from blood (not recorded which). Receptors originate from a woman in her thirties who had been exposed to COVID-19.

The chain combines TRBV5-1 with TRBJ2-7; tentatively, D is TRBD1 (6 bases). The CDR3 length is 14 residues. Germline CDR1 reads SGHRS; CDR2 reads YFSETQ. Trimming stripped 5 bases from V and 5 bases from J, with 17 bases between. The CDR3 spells CASSKGHNKDEQYF. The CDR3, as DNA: TGCGCCAGCAGTAAGGGACACAATAAGGACGAGCAGTACTTC. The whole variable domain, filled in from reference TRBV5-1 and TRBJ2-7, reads KAGVTQTPRYLIKTRGQQVTLSCSPISGHRSVSWYQQTPGQGLQFLFEYFSETQRNKGNFPGRFSGRQFSNSRSEMNVSTLELGDSALYLCASSKGHNKDEQYFGPGTRLTVT.

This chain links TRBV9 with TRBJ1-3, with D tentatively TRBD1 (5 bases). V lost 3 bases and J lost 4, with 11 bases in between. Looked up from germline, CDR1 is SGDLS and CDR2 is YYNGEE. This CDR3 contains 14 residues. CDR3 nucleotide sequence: TGTGCCAGCAGCGCTCAGGGTTGGGGAAACACCATATATTTT. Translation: CASSAQGWGNTIYF.

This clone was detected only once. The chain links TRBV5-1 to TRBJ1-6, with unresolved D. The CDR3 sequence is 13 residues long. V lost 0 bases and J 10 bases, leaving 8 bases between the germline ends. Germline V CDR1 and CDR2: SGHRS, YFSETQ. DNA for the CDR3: TGCGCCAGCAGCTTGGGGCAGGCATCACCCCTCCACTTT. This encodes CASSLGQASPLHF.

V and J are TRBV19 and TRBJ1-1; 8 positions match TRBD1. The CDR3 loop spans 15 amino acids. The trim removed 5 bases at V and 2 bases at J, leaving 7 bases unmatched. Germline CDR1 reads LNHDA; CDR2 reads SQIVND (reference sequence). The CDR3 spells CASSAWDRPNTEAFF. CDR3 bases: TGTGCCAGTAGTGCCTGGGACAGGCCTAACACTGAAGCTTTCTTT.

The CDR3 protein is CASSLTLAEYTDTQYF. As DNA, the CDR3 is TGTGCCAGCAGCTTAACCCTAGCGGAGTACACAGATACGCAGTATTTT. The J gene is TRBJ2-3, the V gene TRBV7-9; 7 nucleotides agree with TRBD2. The length of the CDR3 is 16 residues. Germline lookup yields CDR1 SEHNR and CDR2 FQNEAQ (reference sequence). The V and J ends lost 2 bases and 2 bases, in that order; junction bases with no gene match: 7.

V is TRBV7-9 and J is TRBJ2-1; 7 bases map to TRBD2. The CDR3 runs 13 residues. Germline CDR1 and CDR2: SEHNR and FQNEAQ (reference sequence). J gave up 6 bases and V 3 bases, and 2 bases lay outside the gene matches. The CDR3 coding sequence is TGTGCCAGCAGCTTGCTAGCGGCCAATGAGCAGTTCTTC. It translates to CASSLLAANEQFF.

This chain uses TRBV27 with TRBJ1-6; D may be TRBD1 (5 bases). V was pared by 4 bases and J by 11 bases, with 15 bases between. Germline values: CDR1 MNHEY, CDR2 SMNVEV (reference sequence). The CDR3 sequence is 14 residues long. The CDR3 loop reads CASSYGALRAPLHF. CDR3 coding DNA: TGTGCCAGCAGTTATGGGGCCCTTCGGGCACCCCTCCACTTT.

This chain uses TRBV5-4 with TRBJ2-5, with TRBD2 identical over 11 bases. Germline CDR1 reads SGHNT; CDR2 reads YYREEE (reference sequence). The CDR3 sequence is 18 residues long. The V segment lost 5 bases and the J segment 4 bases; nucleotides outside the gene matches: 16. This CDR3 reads CASRDDPSTSGGRETQYF. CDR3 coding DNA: TGTGCCAGCAGGGATGACCCTTCTACTAGCGGGGGAAGAGAGACCCAGTACTTC.

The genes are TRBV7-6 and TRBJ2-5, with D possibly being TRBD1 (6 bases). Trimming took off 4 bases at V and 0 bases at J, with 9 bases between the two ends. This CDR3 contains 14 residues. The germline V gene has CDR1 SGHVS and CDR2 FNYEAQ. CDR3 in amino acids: CASSSQGHQETQYF. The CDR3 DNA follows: TGTGCCAGCAGCTCACAGGGCCACCAAGAGACCCAGTACTTC.

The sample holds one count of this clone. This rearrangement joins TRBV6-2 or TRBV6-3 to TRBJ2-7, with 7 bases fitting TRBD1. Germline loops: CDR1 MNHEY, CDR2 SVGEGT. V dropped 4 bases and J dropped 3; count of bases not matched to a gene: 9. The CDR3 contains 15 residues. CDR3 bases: TGTGCCAGCAGTTCGATGACCTGGACAGGCTACGAGCAGTACTTC. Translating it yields CASSSMTWTGYEQYF.

The DNA of the CDR3 is TGTGCCAGCAGCGCTCGAGACAGGTACACTGAAGCTTTCTTT. This encodes CASSARDRYTEAFF. J is TRBJ1-1 and V is TRBV5-4; weak D call: TRBD1 (6 bases). This CDR3 has 14 amino acids. Germline CDR1 is SGHNT and CDR2 is YYREEE (reference sequence). V shed 4 bases and J shed 3 bases, with 13 bases lying between them.

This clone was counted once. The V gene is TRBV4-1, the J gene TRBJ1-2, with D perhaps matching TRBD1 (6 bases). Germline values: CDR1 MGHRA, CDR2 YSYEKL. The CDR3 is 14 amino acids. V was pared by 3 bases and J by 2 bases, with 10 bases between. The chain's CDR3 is CASSHPDRNYGYTF. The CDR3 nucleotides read TGCGCCAGCAGCCACCCCGACAGGAACTATGGCTACACCTTC.

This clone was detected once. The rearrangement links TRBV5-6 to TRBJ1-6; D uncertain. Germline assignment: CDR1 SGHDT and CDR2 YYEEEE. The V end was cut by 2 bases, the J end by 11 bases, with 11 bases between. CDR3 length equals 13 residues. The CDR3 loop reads CASSFGRVAPLHF. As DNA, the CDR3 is TGTGCCAGCAGCTTCGGTCGTGTGGCACCCCTCCACTTT.

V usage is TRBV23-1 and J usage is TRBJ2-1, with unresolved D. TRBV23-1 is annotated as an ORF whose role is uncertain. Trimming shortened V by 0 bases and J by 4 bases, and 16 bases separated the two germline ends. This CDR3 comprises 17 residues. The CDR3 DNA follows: TGCGCCAGCAGTCAATCGGCTAAGGCTGGGCCATACAATGAGCAGTTCTTC. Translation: CASSQSAKAGPYNEQFF.

The CDR3, as DNA: TGCGCCAGCAGCGCCCGGACTAGCTACAATGAGCAGTTCTTC. It encodes CASSARTSYNEQFF. This chain joins TRBV5-1 and TRBJ2-1, with 7 bases aligning to TRBD2. Germline V gives CDR1 SGHRS, CDR2 YFSETQ. Unmatched junction bases numbered 4, after V lost 4 bases and J lost 3 bases. The CDR3 has 14 residues.

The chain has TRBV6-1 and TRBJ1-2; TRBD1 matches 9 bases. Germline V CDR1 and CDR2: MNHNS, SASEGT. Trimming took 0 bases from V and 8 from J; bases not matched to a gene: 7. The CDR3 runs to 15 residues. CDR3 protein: CASSEAHDRGVGYTF. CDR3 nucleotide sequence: TGTGCCAGCAGTGAAGCGCACGACAGGGGGGTGGGCTACACCTTC.

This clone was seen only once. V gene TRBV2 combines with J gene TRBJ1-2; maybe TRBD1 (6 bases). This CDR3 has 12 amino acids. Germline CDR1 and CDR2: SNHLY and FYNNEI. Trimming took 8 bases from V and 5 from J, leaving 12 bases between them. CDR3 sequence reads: CASRTVGYGYTF. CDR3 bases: TGTGCCAGCCGGACAGTGGGATATGGCTACACCTTC.

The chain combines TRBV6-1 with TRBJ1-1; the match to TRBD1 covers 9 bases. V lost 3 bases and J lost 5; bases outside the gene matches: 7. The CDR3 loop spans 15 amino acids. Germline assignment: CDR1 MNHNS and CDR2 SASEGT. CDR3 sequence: CASSEGTGRYTEAFF. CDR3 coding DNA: TGTGCCAGCAGTGAGGGGACAGGGAGGTATACTGAAGCTTTCTTT.

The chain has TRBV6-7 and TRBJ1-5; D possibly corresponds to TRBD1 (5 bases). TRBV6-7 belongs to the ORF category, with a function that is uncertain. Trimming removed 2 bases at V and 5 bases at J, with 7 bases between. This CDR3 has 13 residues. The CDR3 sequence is CASSYIGDQPQHF. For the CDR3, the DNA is TGTGCCAGCAGTTACATAGGGGATCAGCCCCAGCATTTT.

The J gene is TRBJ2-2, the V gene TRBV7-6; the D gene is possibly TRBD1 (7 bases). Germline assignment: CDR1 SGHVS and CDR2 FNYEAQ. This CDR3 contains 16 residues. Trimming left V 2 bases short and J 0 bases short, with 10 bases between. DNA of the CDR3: TGTGCCAGCAGCTTACGGGGGACAGCGAACACCGGGGAGCTGTTTTTT. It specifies CASSLRGTANTGELFF. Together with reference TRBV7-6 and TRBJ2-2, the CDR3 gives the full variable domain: GAGVSQSPRYKVTKRGQDVALRCDPISGHVSLYWYRQALGQGPEFLTYFNYEAQQDKSGLPNDRFSAERPEGSISTLTIQRTEQRDSAMYRCASSLRGTANTGELFFGEGSRLTVL.

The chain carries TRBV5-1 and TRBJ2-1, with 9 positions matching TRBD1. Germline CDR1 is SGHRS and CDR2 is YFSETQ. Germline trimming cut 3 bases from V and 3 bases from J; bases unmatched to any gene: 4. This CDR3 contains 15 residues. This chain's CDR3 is CASSWGTGNYNEQFF. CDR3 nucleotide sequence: TGCGCCAGCAGCTGGGGGACAGGGAACTACAATGAGCAGTTCTTC.

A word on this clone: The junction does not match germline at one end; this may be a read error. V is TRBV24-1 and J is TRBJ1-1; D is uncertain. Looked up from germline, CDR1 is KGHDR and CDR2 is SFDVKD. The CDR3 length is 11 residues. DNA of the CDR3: TGTGCCACCAGTGATGGCGGCACAATCATCTTT. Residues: CATSDGGTIIF.

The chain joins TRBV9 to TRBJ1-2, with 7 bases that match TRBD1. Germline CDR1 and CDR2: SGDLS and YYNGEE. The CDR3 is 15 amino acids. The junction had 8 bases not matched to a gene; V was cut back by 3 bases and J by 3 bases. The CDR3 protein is CASSGQGPTYYGYTF. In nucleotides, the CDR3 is TGTGCCAGCAGCGGACAGGGCCCCACCTACTATGGCTACACCTTC.

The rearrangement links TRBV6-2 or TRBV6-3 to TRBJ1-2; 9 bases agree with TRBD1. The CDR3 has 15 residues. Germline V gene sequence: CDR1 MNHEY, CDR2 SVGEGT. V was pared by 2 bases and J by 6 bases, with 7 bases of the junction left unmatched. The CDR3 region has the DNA TGTGCCAGCAGTTACGTCTTGGGACAGGGCGATGGCTACACCTTC. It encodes CASSYVLGQGDGYTF.

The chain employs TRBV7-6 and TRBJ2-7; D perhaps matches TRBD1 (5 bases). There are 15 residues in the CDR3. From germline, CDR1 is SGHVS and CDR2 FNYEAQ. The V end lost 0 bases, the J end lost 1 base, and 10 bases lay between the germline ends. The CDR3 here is CASSLADSPSYEQYF. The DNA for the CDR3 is TGTGCCAGCAGCTTAGCAGACAGCCCTTCCTACGAGCAGTACTTC.

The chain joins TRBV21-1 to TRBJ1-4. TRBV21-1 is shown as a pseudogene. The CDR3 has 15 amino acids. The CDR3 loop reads CASSSTAAPQEKLFF. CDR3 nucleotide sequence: TGTGCCAGCAGCTCGACCGCGGCCCCCCAGGAAAAACTGTTTTTT.

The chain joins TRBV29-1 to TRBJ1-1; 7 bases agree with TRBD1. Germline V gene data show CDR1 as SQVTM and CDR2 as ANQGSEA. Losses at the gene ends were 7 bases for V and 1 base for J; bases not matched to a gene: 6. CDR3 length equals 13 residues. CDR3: CSAKGAANTEAFF. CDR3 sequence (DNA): TGCAGCGCGAAGGGGGCGGCGAACACTGAAGCTTTCTTT.

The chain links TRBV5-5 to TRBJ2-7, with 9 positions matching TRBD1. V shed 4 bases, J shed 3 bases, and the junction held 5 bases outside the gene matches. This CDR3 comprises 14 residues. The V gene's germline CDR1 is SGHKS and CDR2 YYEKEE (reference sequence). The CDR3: CASSTGTGRYEQYF. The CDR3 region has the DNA TGTGCCAGCAGCACGGGGACAGGGCGCTACGAGCAGTACTTC. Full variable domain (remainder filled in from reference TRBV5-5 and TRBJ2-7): DAGVTQSPTHLIKTRGQQVTLRCSPISGHKSVSWYQQVLGQGPQFIFQYYEKEERGRGNFPDRFSARQFPNYSSELNVNALLLGDSALYLCASSTGTGRYEQYFGPGTRLTVT.

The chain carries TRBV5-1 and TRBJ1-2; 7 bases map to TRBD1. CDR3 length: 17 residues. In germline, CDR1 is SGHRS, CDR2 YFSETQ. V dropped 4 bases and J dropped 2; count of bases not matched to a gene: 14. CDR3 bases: TGCGCCAGCAGCGACGGAACAGGGGCGACGCGAAACTATGGCTACACCTTC. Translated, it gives CASSDGTGATRNYGYTF.